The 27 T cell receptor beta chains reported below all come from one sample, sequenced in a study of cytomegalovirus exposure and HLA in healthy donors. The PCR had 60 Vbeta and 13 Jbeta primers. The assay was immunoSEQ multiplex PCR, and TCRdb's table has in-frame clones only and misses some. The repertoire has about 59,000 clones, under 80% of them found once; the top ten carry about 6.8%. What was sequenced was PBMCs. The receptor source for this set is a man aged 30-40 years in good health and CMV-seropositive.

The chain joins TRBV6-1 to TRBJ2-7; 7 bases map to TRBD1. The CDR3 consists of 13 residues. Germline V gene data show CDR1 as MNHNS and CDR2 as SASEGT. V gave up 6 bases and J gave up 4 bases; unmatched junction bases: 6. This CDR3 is CASRGTEKYEQYF. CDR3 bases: TGTGCCAGCAGGGGGACAGAGAAATACGAGCAGTACTTC.

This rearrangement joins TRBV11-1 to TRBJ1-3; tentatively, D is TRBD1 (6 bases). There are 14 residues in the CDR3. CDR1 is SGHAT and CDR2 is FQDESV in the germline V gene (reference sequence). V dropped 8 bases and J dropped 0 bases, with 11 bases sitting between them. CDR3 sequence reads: CASADRSSGNTIYF. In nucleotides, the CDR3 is TGTGCCAGCGCGGACAGATCCTCTGGAAACACCATATATTTT.

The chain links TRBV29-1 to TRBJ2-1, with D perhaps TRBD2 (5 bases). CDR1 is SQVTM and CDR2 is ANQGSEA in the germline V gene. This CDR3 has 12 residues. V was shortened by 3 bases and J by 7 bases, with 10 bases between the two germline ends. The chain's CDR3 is CSVDGVVNEQFF. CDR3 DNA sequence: TGCAGCGTTGACGGGGTGGTGAATGAGCAGTTCTTC.

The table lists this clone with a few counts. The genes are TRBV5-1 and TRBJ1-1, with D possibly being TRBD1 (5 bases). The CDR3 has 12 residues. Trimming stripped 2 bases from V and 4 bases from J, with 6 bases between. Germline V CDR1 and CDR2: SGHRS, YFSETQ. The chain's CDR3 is CASSFGGTEAFF. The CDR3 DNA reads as TGCGCCAGCAGCTTCGGGGGCACTGAAGCTTTCTTT.

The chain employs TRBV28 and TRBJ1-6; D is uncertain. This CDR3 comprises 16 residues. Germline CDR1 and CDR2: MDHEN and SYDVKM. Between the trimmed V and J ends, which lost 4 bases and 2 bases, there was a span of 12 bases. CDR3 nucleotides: TGTGCCAGCAGTTCCATACAGACAACCTATAATTCACCCCTCCACTTT. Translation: CASSSIQTTYNSPLHF.

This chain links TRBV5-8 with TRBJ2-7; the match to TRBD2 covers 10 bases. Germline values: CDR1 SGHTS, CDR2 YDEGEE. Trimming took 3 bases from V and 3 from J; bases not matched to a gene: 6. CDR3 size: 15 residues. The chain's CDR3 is CASSSGTSVIYEQYF. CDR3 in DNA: TGTGCCAGCAGCTCCGGGACTAGCGTTATCTACGAGCAGTACTTC.

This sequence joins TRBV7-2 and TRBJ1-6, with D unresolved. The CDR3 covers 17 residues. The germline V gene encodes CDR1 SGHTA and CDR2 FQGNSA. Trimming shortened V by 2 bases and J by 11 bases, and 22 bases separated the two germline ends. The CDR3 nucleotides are TGTGCCAGCAGCTTAAGGGCGGGCCCGCTCACCATCGCACCCCTCCACTTT. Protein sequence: CASSLRAGPLTIAPLHF.

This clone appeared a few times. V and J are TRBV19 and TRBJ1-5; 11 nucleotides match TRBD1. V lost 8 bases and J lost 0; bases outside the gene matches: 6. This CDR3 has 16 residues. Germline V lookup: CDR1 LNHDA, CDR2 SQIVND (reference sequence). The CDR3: CASRRDRGYSNQPQHF. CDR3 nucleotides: TGTGCCAGTCGCCGGGACAGGGGGTATAGCAATCAGCCCCAGCATTTT.

CDR3 amino acids: CSARQGIGDTQYF. The CDR3 DNA follows: TGCAGCGCCCGACAGGGGATTGGGGATACGCAGTATTTT. The V call is TRBV29-1, the J call TRBJ2-3; TRBD1 agrees at 8 bases. Germline lookup yields CDR1 SQVTM and CDR2 ANQGSEA. The CDR3 is 13 residues long. With 7 bases clipped from V and 6 bases from J, the junction kept 9 bases outside the gene matches.

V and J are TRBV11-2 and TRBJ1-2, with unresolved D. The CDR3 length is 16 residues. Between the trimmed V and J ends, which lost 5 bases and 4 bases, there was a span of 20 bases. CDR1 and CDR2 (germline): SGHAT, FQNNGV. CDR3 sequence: CASSIAVSPLLYGYTF. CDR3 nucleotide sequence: TGTGCCAGCAGCATTGCGGTCTCCCCTCTCCTCTATGGCTACACCTTC.

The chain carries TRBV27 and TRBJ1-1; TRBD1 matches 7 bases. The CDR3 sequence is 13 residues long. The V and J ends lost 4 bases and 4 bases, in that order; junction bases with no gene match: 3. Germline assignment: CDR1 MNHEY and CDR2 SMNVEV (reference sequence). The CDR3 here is CASSYRGGTEAFF. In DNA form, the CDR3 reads TGTGCCAGCAGTTACAGGGGTGGCACTGAAGCTTTCTTT.

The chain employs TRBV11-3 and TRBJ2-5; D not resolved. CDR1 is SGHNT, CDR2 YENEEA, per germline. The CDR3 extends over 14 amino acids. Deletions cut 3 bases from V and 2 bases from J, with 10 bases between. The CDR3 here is CASSLSLRQETQYF. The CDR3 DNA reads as TGTGCCAGCAGCTTGAGTCTCAGGCAAGAGACCCAGTACTTC. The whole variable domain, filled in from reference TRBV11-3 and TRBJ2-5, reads EAGVVQSPRYKIIEKKQPVAFWCNPISGHNTLYWYLQNLGQGPELLIRYENEEAVDDSQLPKDRFSAERLKGVDSTLKIQPAELGDSAVYLCASSLSLRQETQYFGPGTRLLVL.

The CDR3 loop is CASSFIDRGDYEQYF. The DNA for the CDR3 is TGTGCCAGCAGTTTTATCGACAGGGGGGACTACGAGCAGTACTTC. The chain combines TRBV27 with TRBJ2-7; 9 nucleotides agree with TRBD1. The CDR3 length is 15 residues. Per the germline V gene, CDR1 is MNHEY and CDR2 is SMNVEV (reference sequence). With 3 bases clipped from V and 3 bases from J, the junction kept 6 bases outside the gene matches.

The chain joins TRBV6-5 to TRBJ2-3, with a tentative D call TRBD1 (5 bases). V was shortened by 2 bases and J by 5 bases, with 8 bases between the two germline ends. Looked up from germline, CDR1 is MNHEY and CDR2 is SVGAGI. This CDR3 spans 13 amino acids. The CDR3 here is CASSYRGLDTQYF. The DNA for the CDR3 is TGTGCCAGCAGTTACAGGGGATTAGATACGCAGTATTTT.

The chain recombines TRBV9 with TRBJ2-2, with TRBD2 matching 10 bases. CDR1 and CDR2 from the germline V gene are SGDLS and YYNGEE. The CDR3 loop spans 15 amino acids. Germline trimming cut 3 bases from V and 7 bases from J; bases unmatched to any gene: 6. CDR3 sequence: CASSERGGGGGELFF. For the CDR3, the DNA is TGTGCCAGCAGCGAGCGGGGGGGCGGCGGCGGGGAGCTGTTTTTT.

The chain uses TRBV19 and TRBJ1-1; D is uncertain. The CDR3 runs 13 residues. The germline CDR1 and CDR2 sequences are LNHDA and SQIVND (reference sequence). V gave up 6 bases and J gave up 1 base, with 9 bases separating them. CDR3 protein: CASSQTRNTEAFF. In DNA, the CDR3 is TGTGCCAGTAGCCAAACACGGAACACTGAAGCTTTCTTT.

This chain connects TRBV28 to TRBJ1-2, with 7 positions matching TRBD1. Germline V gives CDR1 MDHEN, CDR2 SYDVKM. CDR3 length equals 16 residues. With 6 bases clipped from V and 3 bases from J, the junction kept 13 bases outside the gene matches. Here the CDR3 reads CASRTARTGLYYGYTF. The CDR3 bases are TGTGCCAGCAGAACCGCCCGGACAGGCCTCTACTATGGCTACACCTTC.

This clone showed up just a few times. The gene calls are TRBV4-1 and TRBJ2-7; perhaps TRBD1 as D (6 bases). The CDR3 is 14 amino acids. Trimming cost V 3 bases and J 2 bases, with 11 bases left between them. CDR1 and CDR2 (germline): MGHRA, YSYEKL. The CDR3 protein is CASSQHGDTYEQYF. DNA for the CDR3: TGCGCCAGCAGCCAGCACGGGGACACCTACGAGCAGTACTTC.

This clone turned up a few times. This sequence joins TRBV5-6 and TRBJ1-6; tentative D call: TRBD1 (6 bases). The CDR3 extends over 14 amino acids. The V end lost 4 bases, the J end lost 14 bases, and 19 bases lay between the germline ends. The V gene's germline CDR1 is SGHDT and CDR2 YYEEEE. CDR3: CASSEATGRWALHF. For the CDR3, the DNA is TGTGCCAGCAGCGAAGCGACAGGTAGATGGGCCCTCCACTTT.

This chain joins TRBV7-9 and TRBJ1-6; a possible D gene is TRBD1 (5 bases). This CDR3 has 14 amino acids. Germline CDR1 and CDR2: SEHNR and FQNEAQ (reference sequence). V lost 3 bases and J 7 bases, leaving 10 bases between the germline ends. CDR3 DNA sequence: TGTGCCAGCAGCTTGGGGCCTGTCAATTCACCCCTCCACTTT. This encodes CASSLGPVNSPLHF.

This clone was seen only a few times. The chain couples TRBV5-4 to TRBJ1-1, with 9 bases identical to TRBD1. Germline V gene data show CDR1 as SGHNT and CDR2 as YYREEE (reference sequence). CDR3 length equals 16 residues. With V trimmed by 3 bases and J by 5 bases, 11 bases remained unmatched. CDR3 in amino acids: CASSSGTGIGATEAFF. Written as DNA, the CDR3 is TGTGCCAGCAGCTCTGGGACAGGGATCGGGGCAACTGAAGCTTTCTTT.

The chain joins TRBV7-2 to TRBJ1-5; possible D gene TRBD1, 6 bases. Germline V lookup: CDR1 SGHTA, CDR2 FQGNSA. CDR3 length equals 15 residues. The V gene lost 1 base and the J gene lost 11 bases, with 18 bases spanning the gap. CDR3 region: CASSLVTGGGGSQHF. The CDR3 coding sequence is TGTGCCAGCAGCTTAGTCACCGGGGGAGGGGGATCCCAGCATTTT.

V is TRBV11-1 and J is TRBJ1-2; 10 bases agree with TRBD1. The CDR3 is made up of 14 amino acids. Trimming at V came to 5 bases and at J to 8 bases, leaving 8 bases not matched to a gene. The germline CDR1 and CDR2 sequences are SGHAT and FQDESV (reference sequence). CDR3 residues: CASSLIRTGGGYTF. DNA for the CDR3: TGTGCCAGCAGCCTAATCCGGACAGGGGGAGGCTACACCTTC.

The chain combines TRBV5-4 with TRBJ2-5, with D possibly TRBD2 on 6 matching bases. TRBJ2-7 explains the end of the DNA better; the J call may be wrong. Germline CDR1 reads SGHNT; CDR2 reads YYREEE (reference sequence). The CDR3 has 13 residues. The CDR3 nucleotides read TGTGCCAGCAAACGGGGGTCGTCCTACGAGCAGTACTTC. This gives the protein CASKRGSSYEQYF.

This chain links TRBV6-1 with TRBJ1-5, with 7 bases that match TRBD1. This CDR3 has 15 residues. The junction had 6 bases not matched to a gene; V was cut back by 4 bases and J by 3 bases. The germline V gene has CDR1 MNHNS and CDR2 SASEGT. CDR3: CASSGRQGFNQPQHF. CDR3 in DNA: TGTGCCAGCAGTGGCCGACAGGGTTTCAATCAGCCCCAGCATTTT.

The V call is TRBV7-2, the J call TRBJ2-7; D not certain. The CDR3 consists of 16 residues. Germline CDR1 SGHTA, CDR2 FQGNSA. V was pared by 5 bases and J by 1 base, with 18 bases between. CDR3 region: CASSPTMGFRSYEQYF. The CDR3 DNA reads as TGTGCCAGCAGCCCTACCATGGGCTTTAGGTCCTACGAGCAGTACTTC.

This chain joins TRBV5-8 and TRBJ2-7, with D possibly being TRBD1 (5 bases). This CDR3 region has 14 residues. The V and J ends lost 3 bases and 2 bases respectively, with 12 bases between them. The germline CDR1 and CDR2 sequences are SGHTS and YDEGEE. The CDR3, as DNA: TGTGCCAGCAGCTGGCTAGGGGCCCCCTACGAGCAGTACTTC. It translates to CASSWLGAPYEQYF.